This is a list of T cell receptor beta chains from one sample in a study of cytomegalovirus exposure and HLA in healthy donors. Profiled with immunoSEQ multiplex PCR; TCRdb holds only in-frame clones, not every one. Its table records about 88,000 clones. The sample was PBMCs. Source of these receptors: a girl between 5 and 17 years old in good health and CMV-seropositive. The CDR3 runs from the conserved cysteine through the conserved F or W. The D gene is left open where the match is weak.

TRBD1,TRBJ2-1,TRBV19,TGTGCCAGTAGTCTGACAGGGAGCTCCTACAATGAGCAGTTCTTC,CASSLTGSSYNEQFF
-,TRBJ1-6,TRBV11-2,TGTGCCAGCAGCTTAGAGACAGGCTACTATAATTCACCCCTCCACTTT,CASSLETGYYNSPLHF
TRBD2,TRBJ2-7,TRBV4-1,TGCGCCAGCAGCCAAGTGCTAGCGGGGGGGAACGAGCAGTACTTC,CASSQVLAGGNEQYF
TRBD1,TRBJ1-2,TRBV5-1,TGCGCCAGCAGCTGGACAGGGGCTGAGCGGTATGGCTACACCTTC,CASSWTGAERYGYTF
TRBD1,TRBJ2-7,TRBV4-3,TGCGCCAGCAGCCAGGCCCGGGACAGGGTGTACGAGCAGTACTTC,CASSQARDRVYEQYF
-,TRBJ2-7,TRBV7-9,TGTGCCAGCAGCTTAGGTGTGGGCGCAGGAGGCGAGCAGTACTTC,CASSLGVGAGGEQYF
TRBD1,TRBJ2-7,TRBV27,TGTGCCAGTTCGGACAGGAGAAGCTCCTACGAGCAGTACTTC,CASSDRRSSYEQYF
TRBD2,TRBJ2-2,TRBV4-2,TGTGCCAGCAGCCAAGGGCTAGCGGGGGACCCAGGGGGAACCGGGGAGCTGTTTTTT,CASSQGLAGDPGGTGELFF
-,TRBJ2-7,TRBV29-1,TGCAGCGCCGAAATCCCAGGGTACGCAAACGAGCAGTACTTC,CSAEIPGYANEQYF
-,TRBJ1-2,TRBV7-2,TGTGCCAGCAGCCGTACAGGGAGGGAGGGGTCCAACTATGGCTACACCTTC,CASSRTGREGSNYGYTF
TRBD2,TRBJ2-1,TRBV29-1,TGCAGCGTTGAAGAGCCGGGACTAGCGAACAATGAGCAGTTCTTC,CSVEEPGLANNEQFF
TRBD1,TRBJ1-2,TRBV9,TGTGCCAGCAGCCCCGGGGGCACAGGGGGCTGGTTTGGCTACACCTTC,CASSPGGTGGWFGYTF
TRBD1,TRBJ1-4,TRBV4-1,TGCGCCAGCAGCCAAGATCTTGGGACAGCGGCAACTAATGAAAAACTGTTTTTT,CASSQDLGTAATNEKLFF
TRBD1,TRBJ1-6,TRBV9,TGTGCCAGCAGCGGCCCGGGACAGGGGGGTTTCGATAATTCACCCCTCCACTTT,CASSGPGQGGFDNSPLHF
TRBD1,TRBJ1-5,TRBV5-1,TGCGCCAGCAGCACAGGGGACAATCAGCCCCAGCATTTT,CASSTGDNQPQHF
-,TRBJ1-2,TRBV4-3,TGCGCCAGCAGCCAAGATTCTGACAGGCATTCCGCTGGCTACACCTTC,CASSQDSDRHSAGYTF
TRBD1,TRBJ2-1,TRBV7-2,TGTGCCAGCAGCTCCTGGACAGGGGGCTCGAATGAGCAGTTCTTC,CASSSWTGGSNEQFF
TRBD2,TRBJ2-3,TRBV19,TGTGCCAGTAGTAGAAGCGGGGGGGCATCTAGCACAGATACGCAGTATTTT,CASSRSGGASSTDTQYF
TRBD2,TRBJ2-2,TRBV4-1,TGCGCCAGCGGGGCGGGGGTTTCGGAGACCGGGGAGCTGTTTTTT,CASGAGVSETGELFF
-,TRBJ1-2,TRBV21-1,TGTGCCAGCAGCAAAGAAGGGGGGCGGGGGTTGAATGGCTACACCTTC,CASSKEGGRGLNGYTF
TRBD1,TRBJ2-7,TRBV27,TGTGCCAGTGGGACAGGGTTTACGTTC,CASGTGFTF
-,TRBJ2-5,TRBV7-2,TGTGCCAGCAGTCGATTCTTAATGGGGGGGCCGGAGACCCAGTACTTC,CASSRFLMGGPETQYF
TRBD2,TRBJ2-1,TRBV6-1,TGTGCCAGCAGTAGTCTAGCGGGGGCCTACAATGAGCAGTTCTTC,CASSSLAGAYNEQFF
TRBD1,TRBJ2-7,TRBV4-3,TGCGCCAGCAGCCAAGTTTCGGGACAGGGGCCTAGCCCTACGAAATCCGAGCAGTACTTC,CASSQVSGQGPSPTKSEQYF
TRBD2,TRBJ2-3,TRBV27,TGTGCCAGCAGTCTCGAACCGGGACTAGCGGGCACAGATACGCAGTATTTT,CASSLEPGLAGTDTQYF
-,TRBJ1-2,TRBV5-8,TGTGCCAGCAGCTTGAACTTCGCAGGGCTCTATGGCTACACCTTC,CASSLNFAGLYGYTF
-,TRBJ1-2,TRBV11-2,TGTGCCAGCAGCGACACCTCAGGGTGGGGTAACTATGGCTACACCTTC,CASSDTSGWGNYGYTF
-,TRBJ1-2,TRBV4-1,TGCGCCAGCAGCCCCTACCTCACCGGGGTCTATGGCTACACCTTC,CASSPYLTGVYGYTF
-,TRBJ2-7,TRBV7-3,TGTGCCAGCAGCCCAACCAGCGCAGGGGCCTACGAGCAGTACTTC,CASSPTSAGAYEQYF
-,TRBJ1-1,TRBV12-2,TGTGCAAGTCGTCTCAGGACAGGGGGCCCTGAAGCTTTCTTT,CASRLRTGGPEAFF
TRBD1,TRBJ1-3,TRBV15,TGTGCCACCAGCGGAGCACCACTGACAGGGGACGGAAACACCATATATTTT,CATSGAPLTGDGNTIYF
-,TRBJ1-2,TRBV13,TGTGCCAGCAGCTCCAGGGAAAATCGTCATGGCTACACCTTC,CASSSRENRHGYTF
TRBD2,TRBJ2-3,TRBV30,TGTGCCTGGGGGACGGGACTAGCGGGGGGGACAGATACGCAGTATTTT,CAWGTGLAGGTDTQYF
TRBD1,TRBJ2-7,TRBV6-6,TGTGCCAGCAGTCAGACAGGGTCCTACGAGCAGTACTTC,CASSQTGSYEQYF
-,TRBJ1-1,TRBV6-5,TGTGCCAGCAGGGACAGCACTGAAGCTTTCTTT,CASRDSTEAFF
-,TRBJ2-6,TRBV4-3,TGCGCCAGCAGCCCCGATCACGGCAGGGACAAAACCGGGGCCAACGTCCTGACTTTC,CASSPDHGRDKTGANVLTF
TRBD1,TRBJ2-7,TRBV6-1,TGTGCCAGCAGTGAAATGGGGACAGCCTCCTACGAGCAGTACTTC,CASSEMGTASYEQYF
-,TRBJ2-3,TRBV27,TGTGCCAGCAGTTTACAGGGCGCCTCACGCACAGATACGCAGTATTTT,CASSLQGASRTDTQYF
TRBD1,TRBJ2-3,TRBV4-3,TGCGCCAGCAGCCAGGGGACAGGGGGCGCAGATACGCAGTATTTT,CASSQGTGGADTQYF
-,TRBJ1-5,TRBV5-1,TGCGCCAGCAGCTTGGGGGGGGAGAGCAATCAGCCCCAGCATTTT,CASSLGGESNQPQHF
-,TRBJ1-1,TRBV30,TGTGCCTGGACCCTAGGGGGGGGGAACACTGAAGCTTTCTTT,CAWTLGGGNTEAFF
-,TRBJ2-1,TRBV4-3,TGCGCCAGCAGCCAAGGGGGGGTAGTCAATGAGCAGTTCTTC,CASSQGGVVNEQFF
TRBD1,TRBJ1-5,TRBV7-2,TGTGCCAGCAGCACAGGACAGGGGGGCAATCAGCCCCAGCATTTT,CASSTGQGGNQPQHF